This TCR beta chain was sequenced in a study of radiotherapy plus CTLA-4 blockade in lung cancer. Whole-study results and caveats: Following radiotherapy plus ipilimumab, tumor-derived TCR clones expanded in the blood.

Sequenced by immunoSEQ multiplex PCR; TCRdb stores in-frame clones only, minus some. The data contain 40,000 or so clones, 70% to 75% of them singletons. The V gene's germline CDR1 is SGHRS and CDR2 YFSETQ. V dropped 2 bases and J dropped 5 bases, with 9 bases sitting between them. The CDR3 is made up of 13 amino acids. With respect to this clone: Its target is not known.

With ipilimumab providing CTLA-4 blockade, focal radiation was administered to patients who had chemo-refractory metastatic non-small-cell lung cancer. Here the sequenced sample was peripheral blood, taken from a patient treated with radiotherapy plus ipilimumab. The origin of this receptor is a human donor with non-small cell lung cancer who had stable disease on radiotherapy plus ipilimumab. This rearrangement joins TRBV5-1 to TRBJ2-3; D tentatively fits TRBD1 or TRBD2 (6 bases each). In DNA, the CDR3 is TGCGCCAGCAGCTTCGGGGGCCTAGATACGCAGTATTTT. It encodes CASSFGGLDTQYF.